This entry describes one T cell receptor (beta chain). Its antigen is unknown. The CDR3 spans 14 residues. Trimming stripped 2 bases from V and 5 bases from J, with 13 bases between. Germline CDR1 is SGHDT and CDR2 is YYEEEE. This sample was included in a study of CD8 T cells in Susac syndrome. Study-wide results and caveats: It was acknowledged in the study that the number of individuals who were included in its TCR sequencing and HLA analysis was relatively small.

cDNA came from roughly 0.53 to 1 ug RNA primed by random hexamers. TCRdb ran MiXCR on the immunoSEQ multiplex PCR reads and lists one entry per CDR3 protein. Of about 77,000 distinct CDR3 sequences listed, under 95% are singletons. The sequenced sample consisted of CD4+ T cells from PBMCs. J is TRBJ2-5 and V is TRBV5-6; the D gene is possibly TRBD2 (5 bases). This TCR was recovered from a human donor with Susac syndrome. DNA for the CDR3: TGTGCCAGCAGCTTAATACGGGGTCCGGAGACCCAGTACTTC. Translation gives CASSLIRGPETQYF. Full variable domain (outside the CDR3, taken from reference TRBV5-6 and TRBJ2-5): DAGVTQSPTHLIKTRGQQVTLRCSPKSGHDTVSWYQQALGQGPQFIFQYYEEEERQRGNFPDRFSGHQFPNYSSELNVNALLLGDSALYLCASSLIRGPETQYFGPGTRLLVL.